The subject of this entry is one T cell receptor (beta chain). The antigen remains undetermined. Every single donor gave one heparinised blood draw, and these averaged about 110 mL. This record comes from a study of beta chain features in type 1 diabetes. Study-wide context: Similarity in age, gender and cell yields was seen between patients and healthy donors.

Reverse transcription of all isolated RNA meant that expressed TCRB transcripts were sequenced. The assay was immunoSEQ multiplex PCR, and TCRdb's table has in-frame clones only and misses some. The sample gives about 620,000 clones, about 16% of which show up once; around 0.1% is in the top ten. Notes on the study in general: Among type 1 diabetes patients, VDJ junctions had fewer insertions and more deletions.

The CDR3 is 14 amino acids. CDR1 and CDR2 (germline): SNHLY, FYNNEI. J gave up 4 bases and V 8 bases, and 4 bases lay outside the gene matches. The chain couples TRBV2 to TRBJ2-1, with 11 bases lining up with TRBD2. The specimen was naive CD4+ T cells from blood. The receptor's source is a man between 18 and 35 years old in good health. The CDR3 DNA sequence: TGTGCCAGCGTCCGACTAGCGGGGTACAATGAGCAGTTCTTC. Translating gives CASVRLAGYNEQFF.